The 23 T cell receptor beta chains presented below share a single source sample, sequenced in a study of T cell responses to AZD1222 COVID-19 vaccine. Clones were read by immunoSEQ multiplex PCR, and TCRdb kept only the in-frame ones, dropping some. The table lists under 200,000 clones, around 87% of them singletons. This specimen consisted of peripheral blood, obtained 28 days after the second AZD1222 dose. The receptors derive from an adult who received the AZD1222 COVID-19 vaccine.

This clone has only one observation. The chain combines TRBV7-8 with TRBJ1-2; 11 bases fit TRBD1. The J segment lost 7 bases and the V segment lost 0 bases, leaving 4 bases of the junction unmatched. Germline CDR1 reads SGHVS; CDR2 reads FQNEAQ. This CDR3 spans 15 amino acids. The DNA for the CDR3 is TGTGCCAGCAGCTTAGCGGGGACAGGGGGTCTTGGCTACACCTTC. As protein: CASSLAGTGGLGYTF.

This sequence joins TRBV4-1 and TRBJ1-3, with TRBD1 as a possible D gene (5 bases). V was cut by 2 bases and J by 0 bases, with 17 bases left in between. Germline assignment: CDR1 MGHRA and CDR2 YSYEKL. The CDR3 runs to 18 residues. The CDR3 sequence is CASSQSLPKGRSGNTIYF. The CDR3 region has the DNA TGCGCCAGCAGCCAATCCCTACCCAAGGGGCGCTCTGGAAACACCATATATTTT.

This clone was observed a handful of times. DNA of the CDR3: TGTGCTAGTGGTTTGAGGAACAATCAGCCCCAGCATTTT. Translated, it gives CASGLRNNQPQHF. The rearrangement uses TRBV12-5 and TRBJ1-5; no clear D gene. Germline V gene lookup returns CDR1 LGHNT and CDR2 FRNRAP. This CDR3 is 13 amino acids long. With 2 bases removed from V and 3 bases from J, the gap between germline ends came to 5 bases. Using reference TRBV12-5 and TRBJ1-5 for the parts outside the CDR3, the full variable domain is DARVTQTPRHKVTEMGQEVTMRCQPILGHNTVFWYRQTMMQGLELLAYFRNRAPLDDSGMPKDRFSAEMPDATLATLKIQPSEPRDSAVYFCASGLRNNQPQHFGDGTRLSIL.

Here the CDR3 reads CAWSVGPSGGADTQYF. The CDR3 DNA sequence: TGTGCCTGGAGTGTAGGGCCTAGCGGGGGGGCAGATACGCAGTATTTT. The chain recombines TRBV30 with TRBJ2-3; 12 bases map to TRBD2. The V segment lost 0 bases and the J segment 4 bases; nucleotides outside the gene matches: 5. Germline CDR1 GTSNPN, CDR2 SVGIG (reference sequence). CDR3 length: 16 residues. Variable domain in full (rest from reference TRBV30 and TRBJ2-3): SQTIHQWPATLVQPVGSPLSLECTVEGTSNPNLYWYRQAAGRGLQLLFYSVGIGQISSEVPQNLSASRPQDRQFILSSKKLLLSDSGFYLCAWSVGPSGGADTQYFGPGTRLTVL.

The chain joins TRBV13 to TRBJ2-2, with D perhaps matching TRBD2 (5 bases). Trimming left V 2 bases short and J 5 bases short, with 15 bases between. The CDR3 sequence is 16 residues long. Germline V gene data show CDR1 as PRHDT and CDR2 as FYEKMQ (reference sequence). The chain's CDR3 is CASSLISGVYTGELFF. CDR3 in DNA: TGTGCCAGCAGCTTAATCTCCGGGGTGTATACCGGGGAGCTGTTTTTT.

The chain combines TRBV4-1 with TRBJ1-1; 7 positions match TRBD1. Per germline, CDR1 MGHRA and CDR2 YSYEKL. The CDR3 contains 14 residues. Unmatched junction bases numbered 2, after V lost 4 bases and J lost 0 bases. CDR3 sequence (DNA): TGCGCCAGCAGCCGCGGACAGGTGAACACTGAAGCTTTCTTT. Translation: CASSRGQVNTEAFF.

The V call is TRBV2, the J call TRBJ1-6; D perhaps matches TRBD1 (5 bases). Trimming shortened V by 6 bases and J by 0 bases, and 12 bases separated the two germline ends. The germline V gene has CDR1 SNHLY and CDR2 FYNNEI. This CDR3 has 16 amino acids. Written as DNA, the CDR3 is TGTGCCAGCAGCCCAGACAGTAGCTCCTATAATTCACCCCTCCACTTT. Protein sequence: CASSPDSSSYNSPLHF.

The chain's CDR3 is CASSSAGTGNSPLHF. The CDR3, as DNA: TGTGCCAGCAGTTCCGCCGGGACAGGGAATTCACCCCTCCACTTT. The chain carries TRBV6-5 and TRBJ1-6, with TRBD1 matching 9 bases. This CDR3 has 15 residues. V shed 4 bases and J 7 bases; nucleotides not matched to a gene: 5. The germline CDR1 and CDR2 sequences are MNHEY and SVGAGI.

The chain uses TRBV27 and TRBJ1-5, with no clear D. CDR1 is MNHEY, CDR2 SMNVEV, per germline (reference sequence). CDR3 length: 13 amino acids. V dropped 6 bases and J dropped 0 bases, with 6 bases sitting between them. The CDR3: CASSAYSNQPQHF. CDR3 nucleotide sequence: TGTGCCAGCAGCGCTTATAGCAATCAGCCCCAGCATTTT.

The chain employs TRBV6-4 and TRBJ1-2, with D tentatively TRBD1 (5 bases). V was cut by 0 bases and J by 8 bases, with 13 bases left in between. Per germline, CDR1 MRHNA and CDR2 SNTAGT. The CDR3 has 14 residues. Here the CDR3 reads CASSDSGVPKGYTF. Here the CDR3 DNA reads TGTGCCAGCAGTGACTCAGGGGTTCCTAAAGGCTACACCTTC.

This chain links TRBV5-8 with TRBJ1-5; D is undetermined. Trimming removed 2 bases at V and 7 bases at J, with 4 bases between. From germline, CDR1 is SGHTS and CDR2 YDEGEE. The length of the CDR3 is 11 residues. As DNA, the CDR3 is TGTGCCAGCAGCTTCGCACAGCCCCAGCATTTT. Its translation is CASSFAQPQHF.

This chain connects TRBV5-4 to TRBJ2-1; weak D call: TRBD1 (5 bases). Trimming shortened V by 4 bases and J by 5 bases, and 16 bases separated the two germline ends. The CDR3 loop spans 15 amino acids. From germline, CDR1 is SGHNT and CDR2 YYREEE (reference sequence). The CDR3 spells CASSLKDRIDNEQFF. The CDR3 DNA is TGTGCCAGCAGCCTCAAAGACAGAATCGACAATGAGCAGTTCTTC.

This clone was recorded once. V and J are TRBV2 and TRBJ1-6; D is unclear. Trimming took 7 bases from V and 7 from J, leaving 11 bases between them. Germline loops: CDR1 SNHLY, CDR2 FYNNEI. This CDR3 comprises 13 residues. The chain's CDR3 is CASNNPTNSPLHF. The DNA for the CDR3 is TGTGCCAGCAACAACCCCACCAATTCACCCCTCCACTTT.

V usage is TRBV6-2 or TRBV6-3 and J usage is TRBJ1-2; D not resolved. V lost 4 bases and J 5 bases, leaving 17 bases between the germline ends. CDR1 and CDR2 from the germline V gene are MNHEY and SVGEGT. This CDR3 has 15 residues. The CDR3: CASSSPFEGKYGYTF. The DNA for the CDR3 is TGTGCCAGCAGTTCCCCATTTGAGGGAAAATATGGCTACACCTTC.

This clone was counted a single time. This chain connects TRBV28 to TRBJ1-5, with unresolved D. CDR1 and CDR2 (germline): MDHEN, SYDVKM. The CDR3 extends over 12 amino acids. Trimming removed 2 bases from V and 6 bases from J, with 5 bases in between. The CDR3 sequence: CASSLGGQPQHF. In nucleotides, the CDR3 is TGTGCCAGCAGTTTAGGAGGTCAGCCCCAGCATTTT. The variable domain in full, with the rest retrieved from reference TRBV28 and TRBJ1-5, is DVKVTQSSRYLVKRTGEKVFLECVQDMDHENMFWYRQDPGLGLRLIYFSYDVKMKEKGDIPEGYSVSREKKERFSLILESASTNQTSMYLCASSLGGQPQHFGDGTRLSIL.

The J gene is TRBJ1-2, the V gene TRBV25-1; a weak D match, TRBD1 (6 bases). Germline V lookup: CDR1 MGHDK, CDR2 SYGVNS. CDR3 length equals 13 residues. Trimming cost V 6 bases and J 4 bases, with 12 bases left between them. The CDR3 coding sequence is TGTGCCAGCAGCCCCAGGGGAGCCTATGGCTACACCTTC. This codes for CASSPRGAYGYTF.

The table lists this clone with a few counts. The rearrangement joins TRBV6-2 or TRBV6-3 to TRBJ1-5, with D possibly TRBD1 on 6 matching bases. The CDR3 length is 14 residues. V was pared by 5 bases and J by 3 bases, with 11 bases between. From germline, CDR1 is MNHEY and CDR2 SVGEGT. CDR3 amino acids: CASSQGTYNQPQHF. The DNA for the CDR3 is TGTGCCAGCAGTCAGGGGACCTACAATCAGCCCCAGCATTTT.

This sequence joins TRBV6-1 and TRBJ1-2; 8 nucleotides align to TRBD1. Trimming took 10 bases from V and 4 from J; bases not matched to a gene: 14. Germline V gene lookup returns CDR1 MNHNS and CDR2 SASEGT. The CDR3 spans 15 residues. The CDR3 is CATRLGQGAFYGYTF. Written as DNA, the CDR3 is TGTGCCACCCGTCTTGGTCAGGGGGCCTTCTATGGCTACACCTTC.

The genes are TRBV5-6 and TRBJ2-1, with a weak D call TRBD1 (5 bases). This CDR3 comprises 15 residues. The V and J ends lost 0 bases and 3 bases respectively, with 10 bases between them. Per germline, CDR1 SGHDT and CDR2 YYEEEE. The CDR3: CASSLEQGVYNEQFF. Here the CDR3 DNA reads TGTGCCAGCAGCTTGGAGCAGGGTGTCTACAATGAGCAGTTCTTC.

This rearrangement joins TRBV4-1 to TRBJ2-7; no clear D. The CDR3 extends over 17 amino acids. The germline CDR1 and CDR2 sequences are MGHRA and YSYEKL. Deletions cut 0 bases from V and 2 bases from J, with 17 bases between. The CDR3 is CASSQDQEQTPTYEQYF. CDR3 bases: TGCGCCAGCAGCCAAGATCAGGAACAGACCCCAACCTACGAGCAGTACTTC.

This chain uses TRBV14 with TRBJ2-2, with 7 positions matching TRBD2. This CDR3 spans 16 amino acids. The germline V gene has CDR1 SGHDN and CDR2 FVKESK. V shed 4 bases, J shed 0 bases, and the junction held 5 bases outside the gene matches. CDR3 residues: CASSLQAGANTGELFF. The CDR3 DNA sequence: TGTGCCAGCAGCCTACAGGCGGGAGCGAACACCGGGGAGCTGTTTTTT.

V and J are TRBV6-6 and TRBJ2-7; tentative D call: TRBD1 (6 bases). CDR1 MNHNY and CDR2 SVGAGI come from the germline V gene (reference sequence). This CDR3 has 14 amino acids. Trimming took 5 bases from V and 2 from J, leaving 13 bases between them. In nucleotides, the CDR3 is TGTGCCAGCAGTATAAAAGGGGGAGCCTACGAGCAGTACTTC. This gives the protein CASSIKGGAYEQYF.

The rearrangement uses TRBV18 and TRBJ1-2; D is unresolved. This CDR3 has 14 residues. CDR1 KGHSH and CDR2 LQKENI come from the germline V gene. Trimming cost V 3 bases and J 4 bases, with 12 bases left between them. In DNA form, the CDR3 reads TGTGCCAGCTCACCTCAACAAGACCTCTATGGCTACACCTTC. Translated: CASSPQQDLYGYTF.